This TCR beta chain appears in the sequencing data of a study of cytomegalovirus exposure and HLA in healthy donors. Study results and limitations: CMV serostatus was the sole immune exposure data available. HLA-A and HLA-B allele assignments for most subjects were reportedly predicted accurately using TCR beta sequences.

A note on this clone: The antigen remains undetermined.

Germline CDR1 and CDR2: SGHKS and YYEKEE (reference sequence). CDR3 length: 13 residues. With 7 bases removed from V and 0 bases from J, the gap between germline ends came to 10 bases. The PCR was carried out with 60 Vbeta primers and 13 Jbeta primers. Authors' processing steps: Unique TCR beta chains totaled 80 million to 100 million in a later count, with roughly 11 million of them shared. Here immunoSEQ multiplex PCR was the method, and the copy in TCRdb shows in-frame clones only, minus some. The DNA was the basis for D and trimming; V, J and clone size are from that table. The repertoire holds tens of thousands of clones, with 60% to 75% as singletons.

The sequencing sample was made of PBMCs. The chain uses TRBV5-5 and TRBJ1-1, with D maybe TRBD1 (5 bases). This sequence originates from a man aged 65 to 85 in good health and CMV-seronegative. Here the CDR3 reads CASVTDLNTEAFF. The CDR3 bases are TGTGCCAGCGTGACAGATTTGAACACTGAAGCTTTCTTT.